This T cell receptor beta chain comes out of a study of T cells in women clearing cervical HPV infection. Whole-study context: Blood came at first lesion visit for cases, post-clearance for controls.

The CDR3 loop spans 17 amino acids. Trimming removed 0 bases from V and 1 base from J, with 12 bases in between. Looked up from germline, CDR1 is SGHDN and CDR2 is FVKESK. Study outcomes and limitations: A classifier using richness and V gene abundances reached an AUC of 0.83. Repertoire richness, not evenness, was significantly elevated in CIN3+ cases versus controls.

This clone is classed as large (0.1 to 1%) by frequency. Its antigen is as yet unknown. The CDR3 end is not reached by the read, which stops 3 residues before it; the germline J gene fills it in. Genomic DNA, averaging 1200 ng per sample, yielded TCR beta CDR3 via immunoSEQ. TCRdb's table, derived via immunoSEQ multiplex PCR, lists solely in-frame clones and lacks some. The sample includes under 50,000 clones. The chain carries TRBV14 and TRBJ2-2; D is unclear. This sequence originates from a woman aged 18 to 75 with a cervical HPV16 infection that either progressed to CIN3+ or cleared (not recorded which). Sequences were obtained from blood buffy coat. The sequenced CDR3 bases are TGTGCCAGCAGCCAAGACCCCCGCGTACTGAACACCGGGGAG. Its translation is CASSQDPRVLNTGE. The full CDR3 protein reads CASSQDPRVLNTGELFF.